These 25 T cell receptor beta chains came from one sample sequenced in a study of glioma-infiltrating T cells after dendritic cell vaccination. Clones were read by immunoSEQ multiplex PCR, and TCRdb kept only the in-frame ones, dropping some. The repertoire holds tens of thousands of clones, with about four fifths as singletons. Source: blood, taken before dendritic cell vaccination. These receptors originate from a human donor with glioblastoma.

The V gene is TRBV5-4, the J gene TRBJ2-1; 11 nucleotides agree with TRBD1. Germline CDR1 reads SGHNT; CDR2 reads YYREEE (reference sequence). V shed 2 bases, J shed 5 bases, and the junction held 3 bases outside the gene matches. The CDR3 extends over 15 amino acids. The CDR3 region is CASSLKDRGHNEQFF. CDR3 nucleotide sequence: TGTGCCAGCAGCTTAAAGGACAGGGGGCACAATGAGCAGTTCTTC.

The J gene is TRBJ1-1, the V gene TRBV5-1; 7 bases are shared with TRBD1. The CDR3 contains 14 residues. Germline CDR1 and CDR2: SGHRS and YFSETQ. Unmatched junction bases numbered 4, after V lost 4 bases and J lost 1 base. The CDR3: CASSGGQPNTEAFF. The CDR3 DNA sequence: TGCGCCAGCAGCGGGGGACAGCCGAACACTGAAGCTTTCTTT.

The chain combines TRBV5-4 with TRBJ1-2; 9 positions agree with TRBD1. The V gene's germline CDR1 is SGHNT and CDR2 YYREEE (reference sequence). This CDR3 is 15 amino acids long. With V trimmed by 4 bases and J by 4 bases, 8 bases remained unmatched. CDR3 loop: CASSQPGQGSYGYTF. The CDR3 DNA reads TGTGCCAGCAGCCAACCAGGACAGGGGAGCTATGGCTACACCTTC.

The chain combines TRBV19 with TRBJ1-2; 8 bases agree with TRBD1. Germline CDR1 LNHDA, CDR2 SQIVND (reference sequence). CDR3 length: 16 amino acids. The V segment lost 6 bases and the J segment 3 bases; nucleotides outside the gene matches: 12. The chain's CDR3 is CASRGTDRGQYYGYTF. The CDR3, as DNA: TGTGCCAGTAGGGGAACAGACAGGGGACAATACTATGGCTACACCTTC.

The genes are TRBV19 and TRBJ2-5; a weak D match, TRBD2 (5 bases). The CDR3 length is 13 residues. CDR1 and CDR2 (germline): LNHDA, SQIVND (reference sequence). Trimming shortened V by 3 bases and J by 2 bases, and 7 bases separated the two germline ends. The CDR3 sequence: CASSMGDQETQYF. The CDR3 DNA is TGTGCCAGTAGTATGGGAGATCAAGAGACCCAGTACTTC.

The chain recombines TRBV27 with TRBJ2-5, with D maybe TRBD2 (6 bases). Germline V gives CDR1 MNHEY, CDR2 SMNVEV (reference sequence). V lost 2 bases, J lost 3 bases, and 13 bases lay in between. This CDR3 has 15 amino acids. The CDR3, as DNA: TGTGCCAGCAGTTTAGGCCTTAGGACTAAAGAGACCCAGTACTTC. Translating it yields CASSLGLRTKETQYF.

This chain connects TRBV5-1 to TRBJ2-2, with 10 bases lining up with TRBD1. The junction had 1 base not matched to a gene; V was cut back by 2 bases and J by 0 bases. The CDR3 is 16 amino acids. CDR1 is SGHRS, CDR2 YFSETQ, per germline. The CDR3 DNA is TGCGCCAGCAGCTTCGGACAGGGGGCGAACACCGGGGAGCTGTTTTTT. Translation gives CASSFGQGANTGELFF.

The chain combines TRBV27 with TRBJ2-1, with TRBD1 matching over 7 bases. CDR1 and CDR2 from the germline V gene are MNHEY and SMNVEV (reference sequence). This CDR3 is built from 13 residues. With V trimmed by 1 base and J by 9 bases, 3 bases remained unmatched. The CDR3 DNA reads TGTGCCAGCAGTTTATTATACAGGGGTGAGCAGTTCTTC. Amino acid sequence: CASSLLYRGEQFF.

CDR3 DNA: TGTGCCAGCAGTTACTTCCTCCAGGCAGGGGTGGGCGGCTACACCTTC. This sequence encodes CASSYFLQAGVGGYTF. This chain connects TRBV6-5 to TRBJ1-2; D might be TRBD1 (6 bases). Germline V CDR1 and CDR2: MNHEY, SVGAGI. Trimming removed 1 base from V and 8 bases from J, with 20 bases in between. There are 16 residues in the CDR3.

The chain combines TRBV10-3 with TRBJ1-2; no definite D call. The CDR3 is 12 residues long. Trimming stripped 0 bases from V and 7 bases from J, with 6 bases between. Per the germline V gene, CDR1 is ENHRY and CDR2 is SYGVKD. In nucleotides, the CDR3 is TGTGCCATCAGTGAGTCGGCAGTTGGCTACACCTTC. The encoded protein is CAISESAVGYTF.

The gene calls are TRBV6-5 and TRBJ1-6, with D tentatively TRBD1 (5 bases). V gave up 7 bases and J gave up 6 bases, with 13 bases separating them. This CDR3 is 14 amino acids long. Germline CDR1 MNHEY, CDR2 SVGAGI. In nucleotides, the CDR3 is TGTGCCAGCAAGTTACCCGACAGTAATTCACCCCTCCACTTT. It yields the protein CASKLPDSNSPLHF.

This clone was detected once. The V call is TRBV5-1, the J call TRBJ1-1, with 10 bases lining up with TRBD1. Germline assignment: CDR1 SGHRS and CDR2 YFSETQ. J was trimmed by 1 base and V by 1 base; bases with no gene match: 1. The CDR3 length is 15 residues. In nucleotides, the CDR3 is TGCGCCAGCAGCTTGAGGACAGGGGGGAACACTGAAGCTTTCTTT. Translating it yields CASSLRTGGNTEAFF.

The V and J genes are TRBV7-9 and TRBJ2-5, with a possible D match to TRBD2 (7 bases). The CDR3 covers 15 residues. Trimming took off 1 base at V and 5 bases at J, with 14 bases between the two ends. The germline gives CDR1 SEHNR, CDR2 FQNEAQ (reference sequence). The CDR3 spells CASSLVRGGGETQYF. In DNA, the CDR3 is TGTGCCAGCAGCTTAGTTCGTGGGGGGGGCGAGACCCAGTACTTC.

V gene TRBV19 combines with J gene TRBJ1-2; TRBD1 agrees at 8 bases. The CDR3 spans 16 residues. After removal of 3 bases from V and 8 bases from J, the junction contained 14 bases not matched to a gene. CDR1 and CDR2 (germline): LNHDA, SQIVND (reference sequence). This CDR3 reads CASSITWDRSLGGYTF. In DNA form, the CDR3 reads TGTGCCAGTAGTATCACTTGGGACAGGAGCCTGGGGGGCTACACCTTC.

This CDR3 reads CASSPGYGEQYF. As DNA, the CDR3 is TGCGCCAGCAGCCCCGGGTATGGCGAGCAGTACTTC. The rearrangement uses TRBV5-1 and TRBJ2-7; D is ambiguous. The CDR3 is made up of 12 amino acids. CDR1 and CDR2 (germline): SGHRS, YFSETQ. Between the trimmed V and J ends, which lost 4 bases and 6 bases, there was a span of 11 bases.

The chain joins TRBV11-2 to TRBJ1-3; D not resolved. CDR3 length: 13 residues. Trimming removed 6 bases at V and 0 bases at J, with 6 bases between. CDR1 is SGHAT and CDR2 is FQNNGV in the germline V gene. CDR3 region: CASSPSSGNTIYF. The CDR3 region has the DNA TGTGCCAGCAGTCCGAGCTCTGGAAACACCATATATTTT. The full variable domain, its missing parts supplied by reference TRBV11-2 and TRBJ1-3, is EAGVAQSPRYKIIEKRQSVAFWCNPISGHATLYWYQQILGQGPKLLIQFQNNGVVDDSQLPKDRFSAERLKGVDSTLKIQPAKLEDSAVYLCASSPSSGNTIYFGEGSWLTVV.

A note on this clone: Other DNA sequences in the sample encode the same CDR3. The chain employs TRBV2 and TRBJ1-1, with TRBD1 matching 9 bases. The germline V gene encodes CDR1 SNHLY and CDR2 FYNNEI. The CDR3 is 16 residues long. The ends lost 5 bases at V and 0 bases at J; junction bases unmatched: 7. The CDR3 DNA is TGTGCCAGCAGTTACAGGGGGCTAGCGATGAACACTGAAGCTTTCTTT. As protein: CASSYRGLAMNTEAFF.

This rearrangement joins TRBV12-2 to TRBJ2-1; the tabulated D call, TRBD2, remains unverified against the DNA. TRBV12-2 is shown as a pseudogene. The CDR3 extends over 15 amino acids. CDR3 nucleotide sequence: TGTGCAAGTCGCCACCCTAGCGGGAGGGCCGATGAGCAGTTCTTC. Protein product: CASRHPSGRADEQFF.

The chain joins TRBV19 to TRBJ1-5; 9 bases are shared with TRBD1. Germline V gene lookup returns CDR1 LNHDA and CDR2 SQIVND (reference sequence). The trim removed 2 bases at V and 6 bases at J, leaving 11 bases unmatched. There are 17 residues in the CDR3. CDR3 loop: CASSIRLGDRASQPQHF. CDR3 bases: TGTGCCAGTAGTATACGTCTAGGGGACAGGGCTTCTCAGCCCCAGCATTTT. The full variable domain, its missing parts supplied by reference TRBV19 and TRBJ1-5, is DGGITQSPKYLFRKEGQNVTLSCEQNLNHDAMYWYRQDPGQGLRLIYYSQIVNDFQKGDIAEGYSVSREKKESFPLTVTSAQKNPTAFYLCASSIRLGDRASQPQHFGDGTRLSIL.

V usage is TRBV2 and J usage is TRBJ1-2; tentative D call: TRBD1 (5 bases). Germline V lookup: CDR1 SNHLY, CDR2 FYNNEI. V shed 4 bases and J shed 8 bases, with 23 bases lying between them. The CDR3 spans 16 residues. Here the CDR3 reads CASSGFGTLSSGGYTF. CDR3 nucleotides: TGTGCCAGCAGTGGGTTCGGGACTCTGAGTTCTGGGGGCTACACCTTC. The full variable domain, with the rest looked up from reference TRBV2 and TRBJ1-2, is EPEVTQTPSHQVTQMGQEVILRCVPISNHLYFYWYRQILGQKVEFLVSFYNNEISEKSEIFDDQFSVERPDGSNFTLKIRSTKLEDSAMYFCASSGFGTLSSGGYTFGSGTRLTVV.

The V call is TRBV19, the J call TRBJ1-2, with a tentative D call TRBD1 (6 bases). Trimming cost V 8 bases and J 8 bases, with 18 bases left between them. The CDR3 is made up of 13 amino acids. Germline V gives CDR1 LNHDA, CDR2 SQIVND (reference sequence). CDR3 region: CASGDATGYGYTF. The CDR3 nucleotides are TGTGCCAGTGGGGACGCTACAGGGTACGGCTACACCTTC.

V usage is TRBV2 and J usage is TRBJ2-1, with TRBD2 identical over 15 bases. This CDR3 region has 18 residues. Trimming cost V 6 bases and J 4 bases; bases outside gene matches: 10. From germline, CDR1 is SNHLY and CDR2 FYNNEI. The CDR3 DNA sequence: TGTGCCAGCAGGGGAGGGACTAGCGGGGGGCCCCCATACAATGAGCAGTTCTTC. This translates into CASRGGTSGGPPYNEQFF.

The rearrangement uses TRBV6-1 and TRBJ1-5; 7 bases match TRBD1. The V gene end was trimmed by 4 bases and the J gene end by 7 bases; junction bases not matched to a gene: 10. This CDR3 is 15 amino acids long. Germline V gene data show CDR1 as MNHNS and CDR2 as SASEGT. CDR3 coding DNA: TGTGCCAGCAGTGCGCCGACAGGGTCGGGACAGCCCCAGCATTTT. This codes for CASSAPTGSGQPQHF.

This chain joins TRBV5-8 and TRBJ1-5, with 8 bases aligning to TRBD1. The length of the CDR3 is 15 residues. Germline-derived CDR1 and CDR2 are SGHTS and YDEGEE. The J segment lost 7 bases and the V segment lost 4 bases, leaving 10 bases of the junction unmatched. The CDR3 DNA reads as TGTGCCAGCAGCACCGACGGACAGGGACGCCAGCCCCAGCATTTT. Translation gives CASSTDGQGRQPQHF.

This clone was found once. The chain has TRBV9 and TRBJ2-2, with a weak D call TRBD1 (5 bases). From germline, CDR1 is SGDLS and CDR2 YYNGEE. The ends were cut back, 0 bases at V and 10 bases at J, with 10 bases in the middle. The CDR3 contains 13 residues. The CDR3 sequence: CASSVGTREELFF. Here the CDR3 DNA reads TGTGCCAGCAGCGTAGGAACCAGGGAGGAGCTGTTTTTT. The full variable domain, completed using reference TRBV9 and TRBJ2-2, is DSGVTQTPKHLITATGQRVTLRCSPRSGDLSVYWYQQSLDQGLQFLIQYYNGEERAKGNILERFSAQQFPDLHSELNLSSLELGDSALYFCASSVGTREELFFGEGSRLTVL.